The 9 T cell receptor beta chains below come from one sample, sequenced in a study of Graves' ophthalmopathy and Graves' hyperthyroidism. Amplification of TCR beta CDR3 regions used RNA transcripts. The library came from an HTBI-primed first-round RT-PCR and a second-round multiplex PCR. TCRdb analysed the multiplex PCR reads with MiXCR anew, one entry per CDR3 protein. Here the sample spans some 400,000 distinct CDR3 sequences, 15% to 20% being singletons. The sequenced sample consisted of peripheral blood. These receptor sequences come from a woman aged 18 to 35 with Graves' ophthalmopathy.

This clonotype was found many times. The chain carries TRBV7-3 and TRBJ1-1, with 7 nucleotides matching TRBD1. The junction had 11 bases not matched to a gene; V was cut back by 5 bases and J by 2 bases. CDR3 size: 16 residues. Per the germline V gene, CDR1 is SGHTA and CDR2 is FQGTGA. The CDR3 spells CASSLGTEGINTEAFF. CDR3 DNA: TGTGCCAGCAGCCTCGGGACAGAGGGTATCAACACTGAAGCTTTCTTT.

This clonotype showed up many times. The V and J genes are TRBV20-1 and TRBJ2-2; TRBD2 matches 10 bases. CDR1 and CDR2 from the germline V gene are DFQATT and SNEGSKA (reference sequence). CDR3 length: 15 residues. The CDR3 DNA reads TGCAGAACTACCAGCGGGGGGGCCTTTACCGGGGAGCTGTTTTTT. Translating gives CRTTSGGAFTGELFF.

This clonotype came up many times. V gene TRBV25-1 combines with J gene TRBJ2-2; D gene uncertain. Trimming cost V 1 base and J 6 bases, with 9 bases left between them. The CDR3 sequence is 14 residues long. CDR1 and CDR2 (germline): MGHDK, SYGVNS. Here the CDR3 reads CASSESLPPGELFF. The CDR3 DNA sequence: TGTGCCAGCAGTGAATCCCTCCCCCCCGGGGAGCTGTTTTTT.

In this sample, this clonotype turned up many times. V usage is TRBV9 and J usage is TRBJ1-1, with unresolved D. Trimming took off 0 bases at V and 4 bases at J, with 7 bases between the two ends. This CDR3 has 13 residues. Germline CDR1 reads SGDLS; CDR2 reads YYNGEE. The CDR3 DNA reads as TGTGCCAGCAGCGTAGGCGGAAGCACTGAAGCTTTCTTT. This encodes CASSVGGSTEAFF.

This clonotype was observed many times. J is TRBJ1-2 and V is TRBV5-4; tentatively, D is TRBD1 (6 bases). In germline, CDR1 is SGHNT, CDR2 YYREEE (reference sequence). The germline V and J ends were trimmed by 2 bases and 1 base, with 9 bases remaining between them. This CDR3 is 14 amino acids long. The CDR3 DNA reads as TGTGCCAGCAGCTTACTACAGGGTAACTATGGCTACACCTTC. Translated: CASSLLQGNYGYTF.

This clonotype was detected many times. The gene calls are TRBV7-9 and TRBJ1-1; the D is unclear. From germline, CDR1 is SEHNR and CDR2 FQNEAQ (reference sequence). Trimming stripped 5 bases from V and 0 bases from J, with 10 bases between. This CDR3 is 14 amino acids long. CDR3 in amino acids: CASSDQRVNTEAFF. In DNA form, the CDR3 reads TGTGCCAGCAGCGACCAGAGGGTGAACACTGAAGCTTTCTTT.

This clonotype appeared many times. In DNA form, the CDR3 reads TGTGCCATCAGTGGTCTTTTGGGTTCTGGAAACACCATATATTTT. Its translation is CAISGLLGSGNTIYF. The chain employs TRBV10-3 and TRBJ1-3, with no clear D. Trimming left V 4 bases short and J 1 base short, with 11 bases between. The CDR3 loop spans 15 amino acids. The germline V gene has CDR1 ENHRY and CDR2 SYGVKD.

In its sample, this clonotype was seen many times. The chain employs TRBV6-1 and TRBJ1-2; 7 bases are a match to TRBD1. The CDR3 length is 13 residues. Germline values: CDR1 MNHNS, CDR2 SASEGT. Trimming at V came to 3 bases and at J to 2 bases, leaving 0 bases not matched to a gene. CDR3 sequence: CASSDRGNYGYTF. In DNA form, the CDR3 reads TGTGCCAGCAGTGACAGGGGGAACTATGGCTACACCTTC.

Many counts were recorded for this clonotype. The rearrangement joins TRBV10-3 to TRBJ2-7; perhaps TRBD2 as D (6 bases). Germline CDR1 and CDR2: ENHRY and SYGVKD. V dropped 4 bases and J dropped 4 bases, with 8 bases sitting between them. The CDR3 sequence is 12 residues long. CDR3 DNA: TGTGCCATCAGTGGGGGAGGTTACGAGCAGTACTTC. Protein: CAISGGGYEQYF.